The T cell receptor beta chain under discussion was sequenced for a study of vaccination and CD4 T cells after COVID-19. Points from the study as a whole: Within the convalescent patients, a median roughly 86% of the SARS-CoV-2-reactive clones were ones that appeared only post-vaccination.

Notes on this clonotype: What it binds is unknown.

Cultured CD4+ T-cell DNA underwent Oncomine TCR Beta short-read sequencing. MiXCR, run by TCRdb on the PCR reads, gives a single entry per CDR3 protein. Here the sample spans about 6,600 distinct CDR3 sequences, approximately 42% being singletons. Indicated treatment: approximately nine-day PBMC culture with coronavirus spike peptide pools or control peptides (ViraFEST assay). The specimen sequenced was CD4+ T cells from blood, cultured in vitro. This TCR derives from a human donor who had recovered from COVID-19.

This chain's CDR3 is CASSLPGVPGTEAFF. Written as DNA, the CDR3 is TGCGCCAGCAGCTTGCCGGGGGTCCCTGGCACTGAAGCTTTCTTT. This chain links TRBV5-1 with TRBJ1-1; the D gene is possibly TRBD1 (5 bases). This CDR3 spans 15 amino acids. Trimming left V 1 base short and J 4 bases short, with 14 bases between. The germline V gene encodes CDR1 SGHRS and CDR2 YFSETQ.